Each of the 30 T cell receptor beta chains below was sequenced from the same sample in a study of blood T cell repertoires in COVID-19. Using immunoSEQ multiplex PCR, the repertoire was profiled, and TCRdb retains in-frame clones only, with some absent. The data show roughly 29,000 clones, roughly 90% seen once. Sequences were obtained from peripheral blood. These receptors were taken from a human donor in a cohort sampled during active COVID-19.

The chain is built from TRBV19 and TRBJ2-3, with 9 bases identical to TRBD2. Germline trimming cut 6 bases from V and 4 bases from J; bases unmatched to any gene: 8. This CDR3 comprises 15 residues. Germline assignment: CDR1 LNHDA and CDR2 SQIVND (reference sequence). The CDR3 nucleotides read TGTGCCAGTAGGCGCGCGGGGGGGCCGTCAGATACGCAGTATTTT. The encoded protein is CASRRAGGPSDTQYF.

For this clone: The same CDR3 is also encoded by other DNA sequences in this sample. The CDR3 sequence: CASSGEGYEQYF. DNA of the CDR3: TGTGCCAGCAGTGGGGAGGGTTACGAGCAGTACTTC. V usage is TRBV2 and J usage is TRBJ2-7; 7 nucleotides align to TRBD2. Trimming at V came to 4 bases and at J to 4 bases, leaving 1 base not matched to a gene. Germline lookup yields CDR1 SNHLY and CDR2 FYNNEI. This CDR3 contains 12 residues.

The chain uses TRBV6-5 and TRBJ2-7, with TRBD1 identical over 10 bases. Trimming cost V 5 bases and J 3 bases; bases outside gene matches: 7. Germline V gives CDR1 MNHEY, CDR2 SVGAGI. The CDR3 length is 15 residues. The DNA for the CDR3 is TGTGCCAGCAGTAACGCCGGACAGGGGGTCTACGAGCAGTACTTC. Protein: CASSNAGQGVYEQYF.

The rearrangement joins TRBV9 to TRBJ1-1; D is undetermined. Trimming removed 6 bases from V and 5 bases from J, with 14 bases in between. In germline, CDR1 is SGDLS, CDR2 YYNGEE. The CDR3 has 13 residues. The DNA of the CDR3 is TGTGCCAGCACAAACTTATTGAGTACTGAAGCTTTCTTT. Protein sequence: CASTNLLSTEAFF.

The chain is built from TRBV3-1 (or the pseudogene TRBV3-2) and TRBJ1-1, with a weak D call TRBD1 (5 bases). CDR3 size: 14 residues. Trimming stripped 3 bases from V and 0 bases from J, with 8 bases between. Germline V CDR1 and CDR2: LGHDT, YNNKEL (reference sequence). CDR3 nucleotides: TGTGCCAGCAGCCAGAGACAGCTGAACACTGAAGCTTTCTTT. This translates into CASSQRQLNTEAFF.

This rearrangement joins TRBV5-8 to TRBJ1-2; no firm D call. Trimming shortened V by 0 bases and J by 0 bases, and 9 bases separated the two germline ends. The CDR3 consists of 15 residues. The germline gives CDR1 SGHTS, CDR2 YDEGEE. This chain's CDR3 is CASSLVRYANYGYTF. In DNA form, the CDR3 reads TGTGCCAGCAGCTTGGTGCGGTATGCTAACTATGGCTACACCTTC.

This sequence joins TRBV5-4 and TRBJ2-1, with a tentative D call TRBD2 (5 bases). The CDR3 has 15 residues. The V and J ends lost 0 bases and 1 base respectively, with 8 bases between them. Germline V CDR1 and CDR2: SGHNT, YYREEE (reference sequence). CDR3 amino acids: CASSLDSGSYNEQFF. In DNA, the CDR3 is TGTGCCAGCAGCTTGGACAGCGGATCCTACAATGAGCAGTTCTTC.

The chain couples TRBV7-9 to TRBJ2-1, with D possibly being TRBD1 (6 bases). Trimming removed 5 bases at V and 4 bases at J, with 18 bases between. This CDR3 is built from 16 residues. Germline V gene data show CDR1 as SEHNR and CDR2 as FQNEAQ (reference sequence). This CDR3 reads CASSHGRGGRYNEQFF. CDR3 DNA: TGTGCCAGCAGCCATGGCAGAGGGGGTAGGTACAATGAGCAGTTCTTC.

This clone appeared once. CDR3: CASSIQTGGPSSYEQYF. In DNA, the CDR3 is TGCGCCAGCAGCATACAAACAGGGGGGCCTAGCTCCTACGAGCAGTACTTC. The chain carries TRBV5-1 and TRBJ2-7, with 8 positions matching TRBD1. V was pared by 4 bases and J by 0 bases, with 12 bases of the junction left unmatched. Germline V gene data show CDR1 as SGHRS and CDR2 as YFSETQ. The CDR3 is 17 residues long.

This rearrangement joins TRBV7-9 to TRBJ1-4, with D perhaps matching TRBD1 (5 bases). The V end lost 7 bases, the J end lost 4 bases, and 16 bases lay between the germline ends. Germline CDR1 reads SEHNR; CDR2 reads FQNEAQ (reference sequence). This CDR3 is built from 15 residues. The CDR3 spells CASTPGGRNNEKLFF. DNA for the CDR3: TGTGCCAGCACCCCGGGGGGACGGAATAATGAAAAACTGTTTTTT.

In this sample, this clone turned up a few times. The V call is TRBV21-1, the J call TRBJ1-1; the table's D call of TRBD1 was not tested on the DNA. TRBV21-1 is recorded as a pseudogene. CDR3 length equals 19 residues. CDR3 sequence reads: CASSFPGQGAPGARPEAFF. DNA of the CDR3: TGTGCCAGCAGCTTCCCGGGACAGGGGGCACCTGGAGCTCGCCCTGAAGCTTTCTTT.

The CDR3 DNA sequence: TGTGCCATCAGCCGGACTAGCCCGAGCACAGATACGCAGTATTTT. Protein: CAISRTSPSTDTQYF. This chain joins TRBV10-3 and TRBJ2-3; 8 nucleotides agree with TRBD2. CDR3 size: 15 residues. Germline lookup yields CDR1 ENHRY and CDR2 SYGVKD. V dropped 6 bases and J dropped 0; count of bases not matched to a gene: 5.

J is TRBJ1-2 and V is TRBV5-1, with 8 bases fitting TRBD1. The CDR3 runs to 14 residues. Germline CDR1 SGHRS, CDR2 YFSETQ. V was clipped by 0 bases and J by 2 bases; unmatched bases: 0. Here the CDR3 reads CASSLGQGNYGYTF. CDR3 nucleotide sequence: TGCGCCAGCAGCTTGGGACAGGGGAACTATGGCTACACCTTC.

The V call is TRBV5-1, the J call TRBJ2-1, with a weak D call TRBD1 (5 bases). The CDR3 extends over 18 amino acids. Trimming shortened V by 1 base and J by 4 bases, and 21 bases separated the two germline ends. Germline lookup yields CDR1 SGHRS and CDR2 YFSETQ. The CDR3 DNA is TGCGCCAGCAGCTTGCTCAGTTTGGGGCGGAGCAGTTACAATGAGCAGTTCTTC. This codes for CASSLLSLGRSSYNEQFF.

The chain has TRBV7-2 and TRBJ2-2; 8 bases map to TRBD1. CDR1 is SGHTA, CDR2 FQGNSA, per germline. V was clipped by 5 bases and J by 4 bases; unmatched bases: 6. This CDR3 has 15 residues. CDR3 nucleotides: TGTGCCAGCAGCATCGCCGGGACAGGCACCGGGGAGCTGTTTTTT. This translates into CASSIAGTGTGELFF.

The CDR3 bases are TGTGCCAGCAGTTCCAGGGGAACCCTCACAGATACGCAGTATTTT. Translating gives CASSSRGTLTDTQYF. V gene TRBV27 combines with J gene TRBJ2-3, with a possible D match to TRBD1 (6 bases). V gave up 4 bases and J gave up 2 bases, with 13 bases separating them. The germline gives CDR1 MNHEY, CDR2 SMNVEV (reference sequence). This CDR3 comprises 15 residues.

The CDR3 is CASSLTREDNEQFF. CDR3 in DNA: TGTGCCAGCTCACTCACCCGGGAGGACAATGAGCAGTTCTTC. The V gene is TRBV18, the J gene TRBJ2-1; 7 bases are shared with TRBD2. V trimming: 4 bases; J trimming: 5 bases; junction bases outside the gene matches: 5. CDR1 is KGHSH, CDR2 LQKENI, per germline. This CDR3 spans 14 amino acids.

This clone was detected only a few times. This chain uses TRBV27 with TRBJ2-1; 11 bases agree with TRBD2. The CDR3 loop spans 15 amino acids. V gave up 6 bases and J gave up 7 bases; unmatched junction bases: 8. Germline assignment: CDR1 MNHEY and CDR2 SMNVEV (reference sequence). The CDR3 DNA reads TGTGCCAGCAGGCTACATAGCGGGGGGGCAAATGAGCAGTTCTTC. Protein sequence: CASRLHSGGANEQFF.

The chain links TRBV30 to TRBJ1-4, with 9 bases aligning to TRBD1. Germline CDR1 reads GTSNPN; CDR2 reads SVGIG (reference sequence). Trimming cost V 1 base and J 8 bases; bases outside gene matches: 5. The length of the CDR3 is 14 residues. The CDR3 is CAWSGGTGNEKLFF. CDR3 nucleotide sequence: TGTGCCTGGAGTGGAGGGACAGGGAACGAAAAACTGTTTTTT.

V is TRBV6-6 and J is TRBJ2-5; the match to TRBD2 covers 10 bases. The CDR3 has 15 residues. Germline CDR1 is MNHNY and CDR2 is SVGAGI (reference sequence). The ends lost 6 bases at V and 5 bases at J; junction bases unmatched: 9. The CDR3 DNA reads TGTGCCAGCAGGACAAGCGGGGGGGCCTTGGAGACCCAGTACTTC. It encodes CASRTSGGALETQYF.

This clone turned up a few times. The V gene is TRBV6-5, the J gene TRBJ2-4; D might be TRBD2 (6 bases). The CDR3 loop spans 14 amino acids. Trimming shortened V by 6 bases and J by 7 bases, and 16 bases separated the two germline ends. CDR1 MNHEY and CDR2 SVGAGI come from the germline V gene. In DNA, the CDR3 is TGTGCCAGCAGGTCCCGGGCGGGGAGGAACATTCAGTACTTC. It codes for CASRSRAGRNIQYF.

This chain links TRBV10-3 with TRBJ2-1; 8 bases map to TRBD1. The CDR3 contains 14 residues. V was pared by 6 bases and J by 2 bases, with 3 bases of the junction left unmatched. CDR1 and CDR2 from the germline V gene are ENHRY and SYGVKD. CDR3 sequence reads: CAIRGQDAYNEQFF. The CDR3, as DNA: TGTGCCATCAGGGGACAGGATGCCTACAATGAGCAGTTCTTC.

V is TRBV29-1 and J is TRBJ1-1, with D unresolved. Trimming cost V 3 bases and J 8 bases, with 7 bases left between them. This CDR3 has 10 amino acids. CDR1 is SQVTM and CDR2 is ANQGSEA in the germline V gene. CDR3 coding DNA: TGCAGCGTTGAGGGAGGAGAAGCTTTCTTT. Translated: CSVEGGEAFF.

The chain couples TRBV5-1 to TRBJ2-3; tentative D call: TRBD2 (7 bases). Trimming removed 4 bases at V and 6 bases at J, with 21 bases between. The germline CDR1 and CDR2 sequences are SGHRS and YFSETQ. CDR3 length equals 16 residues. CDR3 region: CASSPMVGGASDTQYF. CDR3 coding DNA: TGCGCCAGCAGCCCCATGGTGGGGGGGGCCTCCGATACGCAGTATTTT.

CDR3 protein: CASQAGGLTDTQYF. The CDR3 bases are TGCGCCAGCCAGGCAGGGGGCTTGACAGATACGCAGTATTTT. The rearrangement links TRBV5-1 to TRBJ2-3; 8 positions match TRBD1. The CDR3 runs to 14 residues. Germline V gene data show CDR1 as SGHRS and CDR2 as YFSETQ. V lost 7 bases and J lost 3; bases outside the gene matches: 7.

This clone was found a few times. The chain uses TRBV24-1 and TRBJ2-3; D is possibly TRBD1 (6 bases). Trimming removed 7 bases at V and 2 bases at J, with 12 bases between. CDR1 and CDR2 from the germline V gene are KGHDR and SFDVKD. The CDR3 spans 14 residues. DNA of the CDR3: TGTGCCACCAGAGGACAGCGATTCACAGATACGCAGTATTTT. Encoded protein: CATRGQRFTDTQYF.

The CDR3 nucleotides are TGTGCCAGTAGTGACAGATCCTACAATGAGCAGTTCTTC. This gives the protein CASSDRSYNEQFF. The chain is built from TRBV19 and TRBJ2-1; possibly TRBD1 for D (5 bases). The CDR3 consists of 13 residues. Germline CDR1 is LNHDA and CDR2 is SQIVND (reference sequence). V lost 5 bases and J lost 1, with 6 bases in between.

This chain joins TRBV5-1 and TRBJ2-2, with 10 bases lining up with TRBD2. Unmatched junction bases numbered 13, after V lost 0 bases and J lost 5 bases. Germline values: CDR1 SGHRS, CDR2 YFSETQ. The length of the CDR3 is 19 residues. CDR3: CASSLGWRAGGPRTGELFF. In DNA, the CDR3 is TGCGCCAGCAGCTTGGGATGGAGAGCGGGGGGGCCTCGGACCGGGGAGCTGTTTTTT.

The table lists this clone with a count of one. The junction shows a germline mismatch at one end, possibly a read error. This chain links TRBV7-7 with TRBJ2-1, with 7 bases identical to TRBD2. The CDR3 is 15 residues long. Germline loops: CDR1 SSHAT, CDR2 FNYEAQ (reference sequence). CDR3: CASSSGRGKYNEQFF. The CDR3 DNA is TGTGCTAGCAGCTCGGGGCGGGGGAAGTACAATGAGCAGTTCTTC.

V and J are TRBV3-1 (or the pseudogene TRBV3-2) and TRBJ1-2, with TRBD1 matching 8 bases. The CDR3 sequence is 13 residues long. Per germline, CDR1 LGHDT and CDR2 YNNKEL (reference sequence). The ends lost 1 base at V and 10 bases at J; junction bases unmatched: 5. CDR3 loop: CASSQAGQGAYTF. The CDR3 region has the DNA TGTGCCAGCAGCCAAGCCGGACAGGGAGCCTACACCTTC.